These 24 T cell receptor beta chains came from one sample sequenced in a study of cytomegalovirus exposure and HLA in healthy donors. Sequencing was performed with immunoSEQ multiplex PCR; in TCRdb, only in-frame clones are kept and a portion is missing. Of 150,000 to 200,000 clones detected, roughly 85% appear once; the ten largest clones hold roughly 15%. Sequenced material: PBMCs. These TCRs come from a man aged 18 to 35 in good health and CMV-seropositive.

The chain has TRBV5-1 and TRBJ2-2; TRBD2 matches 12 bases. The germline CDR1 and CDR2 sequences are SGHRS and YFSETQ. There are 15 residues in the CDR3. V dropped 7 bases and J dropped 4; count of bases not matched to a gene: 5. CDR3 nucleotides: TGCGCCAGCCAGATACTAGCGGGGGGCACCGGGGAGCTGTTTTTT. It encodes CASQILAGGTGELFF.

The rearrangement uses TRBV27 and TRBJ2-1; 9 nucleotides match TRBD2. V lost 6 bases to trimming and J lost 3 bases; unmatched junction nucleotides: 6. The CDR3 spans 15 residues. The V gene's germline CDR1 is MNHEY and CDR2 SMNVEV (reference sequence). The CDR3 DNA reads TGTGCCAGCAGGTCCGGGACTAGCCTCTACAATGAGCAGTTCTTC. It specifies CASRSGTSLYNEQFF.

J is TRBJ1-1 and V is TRBV10-3; D possibly corresponds to TRBD1 (5 bases). CDR1 is ENHRY, CDR2 SYGVKD, per germline. This CDR3 comprises 14 residues. With 4 bases removed from V and 1 base from J, the gap between germline ends came to 10 bases. Here the CDR3 reads CAISAGFSNTEAFF. CDR3 bases: TGTGCCATCAGTGCAGGGTTTTCGAACACTGAAGCTTTCTTT.

The V and J genes are TRBV7-9 and TRBJ1-1, with 8 bases identical to TRBD1. The CDR3 consists of 15 residues. Trimming removed 5 bases from V and 3 bases from J; junction bases left unmatched: 8. CDR1 SEHNR and CDR2 FQNEAQ come from the germline V gene (reference sequence). The CDR3 nucleotides are TGTGCCAGCAGCCCCCGACAGGGGCCAGACACTGAAGCTTTCTTT. The encoded protein is CASSPRQGPDTEAFF. Full variable domain (missing parts from reference TRBV7-9 and TRBJ1-1): DTGVSQNPRHKITKRGQNVTFRCDPISEHNRLYWYRQTLGQGPEFLTYFQNEAQLEKSRLLSDRFSAERPKGSFSTLEIQRTEQGDSAMYLCASSPRQGPDTEAFFGQGTRLTVV.

The V call is TRBV14, the J call TRBJ2-1; the D gene is possibly TRBD2 (7 bases). Germline lookup yields CDR1 SGHDN and CDR2 FVKESK. Trimming removed 4 bases from V and 2 bases from J, with 15 bases in between. The CDR3 loop spans 16 amino acids. The CDR3 reads CASSLRGGPPYNEQFF. The CDR3 nucleotides read TGTGCCAGCAGCCTCAGGGGAGGGCCGCCCTACAATGAGCAGTTCTTC.

This clone appeared a single time. Compared with germline, one end of the junction differs, possibly owing to a read error. The chain couples TRBV30 to TRBJ2-5, with TRBD1 matching over 9 bases. Germline V lookup: CDR1 GTSNPN, CDR2 SVGIG (reference sequence). This CDR3 has 13 residues. The CDR3 DNA follows: TGTGCCTGGAGTGTAGGGGGGACAGGGAAATTGGACTTC. This sequence encodes CAWSVGGTGKLDF.

V is TRBV11-2 and J is TRBJ2-1; D remains unclear. The V gene lost 3 bases and the J gene lost 6 bases, with 15 bases spanning the gap. The CDR3 covers 15 residues. CDR1 and CDR2 from the germline V gene are SGHAT and FQNNGV. The CDR3 DNA follows: TGTGCCAGCAGCTTCCACTACATGGATGGCAATGAGCAGTTCTTC. This codes for CASSFHYMDGNEQFF.

The chain has TRBV30 and TRBJ2-5; the match to TRBD2 covers 10 bases. CDR3 size: 17 residues. The J segment lost 3 bases and the V segment lost 0 bases, leaving 10 bases of the junction unmatched. CDR1 and CDR2 from the germline V gene are GTSNPN and SVGIG (reference sequence). The CDR3 bases are TGTGCCTGGAGTGTTGGGGGAGCGGGGGGGCCGAAAGAGACCCAGTACTTC. This encodes CAWSVGGAGGPKETQYF.

The V gene is TRBV15, the J gene TRBJ2-3, with unresolved D. Trimming removed 1 base from V and 4 bases from J, with 6 bases in between. The CDR3 has 13 amino acids. Germline-derived CDR1 and CDR2 are LNHNV and YYDKDF (reference sequence). The CDR3 region has the DNA TGTGCCACCAGCAGAGGGAGTGCAGATACGCAGTATTTT. This translates into CATSRGSADTQYF. Variable domain in full (rest from reference TRBV15 and TRBJ2-3): DAMVIQNPRYQVTQFGKPVTLSCSQTLNHNVMYWYQQKSSQAPKLLFHYYDKDFNNEADTPDNFQSRRPNTSFCFLDIRSPGLGDTAMYLCATSRGSADTQYFGPGTRLTVL.

V usage is TRBV5-4 and J usage is TRBJ2-3, with D possibly matching TRBD1 (5 bases). V was cut by 1 base and J by 0 bases, with 6 bases left in between. The germline V gene encodes CDR1 SGHNT and CDR2 YYREEE (reference sequence). CDR3 length equals 14 residues. The CDR3 sequence: CASSLRGSTDTQYF. The CDR3 region has the DNA TGTGCCAGCAGCTTGAGGGGAAGCACAGATACGCAGTATTTT.

V usage is TRBV30 and J usage is TRBJ2-3; no definite D call. Trimming stripped 0 bases from V and 0 bases from J, with 4 bases between. The germline V gene has CDR1 GTSNPN and CDR2 SVGIG (reference sequence). The CDR3 totals 13 residues. The CDR3 DNA follows: TGTGCCTGGAGTGTATCTAGCACAGATACGCAGTATTTT. It encodes CAWSVSSTDTQYF.

The DNA for the CDR3 is TGTGCCAGCAGTGAGAGGAGGGTCAATCAGCCCCAGCATTTT. Translation gives CASSERRVNQPQHF. This chain links TRBV2 with TRBJ1-5; D is ambiguous. The ends were cut back, 3 bases at V and 3 bases at J, with 9 bases in the middle. Germline V gene data show CDR1 as SNHLY and CDR2 as FYNNEI. The CDR3 contains 14 residues. The full variable domain, with the rest looked up from reference TRBV2 and TRBJ1-5, is EPEVTQTPSHQVTQMGQEVILRCVPISNHLYFYWYRQILGQKVEFLVSFYNNEISEKSEIFDDQFSVERPDGSNFTLKIRSTKLEDSAMYFCASSERRVNQPQHFGDGTRLSIL.

This chain connects TRBV9 to TRBJ2-7; TRBD1 is a possible D gene (5 bases). V dropped 0 bases and J dropped 3 bases, with 10 bases sitting between them. Germline V gene data show CDR1 as SGDLS and CDR2 as YYNGEE. The CDR3 totals 14 residues. The DNA for the CDR3 is TGTGCCAGCAGCGTAGGACAGAACAGCTACGAGCAGTACTTC. Translation: CASSVGQNSYEQYF.

DNA of the CDR3: TGTGCCAGCAGCCCGGGACTAGCGGGGGGGCCAGATACGCAGTATTTT. Translated, it gives CASSPGLAGGPDTQYF. The V and J genes are TRBV6-4 and TRBJ2-3; 16 bases map to TRBD2. CDR1 is MRHNA, CDR2 SNTAGT, per germline. J was trimmed by 4 bases and V by 6 bases; bases with no gene match: 4. The CDR3 runs to 16 residues.

The rearrangement joins TRBV18 to TRBJ1-3; D gene uncertain. This CDR3 spans 16 amino acids. Deletions cut 3 bases from V and 2 bases from J, with 14 bases between. The V gene's germline CDR1 is KGHSH and CDR2 LQKENI. The CDR3 loop is CASSPTPGETGNTIYF. CDR3 sequence (DNA): TGTGCCAGCTCACCTACTCCCGGGGAAACTGGAAACACCATATATTTT.

V gene TRBV27 combines with J gene TRBJ2-5; a possible D gene is TRBD2 (6 bases). V was shortened by 5 bases and J by 1 base, with 17 bases between the two germline ends. CDR1 MNHEY and CDR2 SMNVEV come from the germline V gene (reference sequence). The CDR3 is 16 residues long. Here the CDR3 reads CASSQQPGLSQETQYF. The DNA for the CDR3 is TGTGCCAGCAGTCAACAACCTGGACTATCCCAAGAGACCCAGTACTTC.

The rearrangement uses TRBV7-2 and TRBJ2-1, with 8 bases lining up with TRBD2. V lost 1 base, J lost 1 base, and 6 bases stayed unmatched. CDR3 length: 17 residues. CDR1 is SGHTA, CDR2 FQGNSA, per germline. The CDR3 is CASSLVVSGSSYNEQFF. DNA of the CDR3: TGTGCCAGCAGCTTAGTGGTAAGCGGGAGTTCCTACAATGAGCAGTTCTTC.

The chain couples TRBV7-3 to TRBJ2-2, with a possible D match to TRBD1 (6 bases). CDR1 and CDR2 (germline): SGHTA, FQGTGA. V dropped 2 bases and J dropped 2 bases, with 9 bases sitting between them. The CDR3 has 15 residues. The CDR3 loop reads CASSLSGDNTGELFF. Here the CDR3 DNA reads TGTGCCAGCAGCTTATCAGGGGATAACACCGGGGAGCTGTTTTTT.

V usage is TRBV13 and J usage is TRBJ2-1, with 7 bases identical to TRBD2. The germline V gene has CDR1 PRHDT and CDR2 FYEKMQ (reference sequence). J gave up 0 bases and V 5 bases, and 4 bases lay outside the gene matches. This CDR3 spans 15 amino acids. Here the CDR3 reads CASSLGLGSYNEQFF. CDR3 DNA: TGTGCCAGCAGCCTCGGACTAGGCTCCTACAATGAGCAGTTCTTC.

V and J are TRBV4-1 and TRBJ2-7, with D tentatively TRBD2 (6 bases). The V end was cut by 0 bases, the J end by 0 bases, with 12 bases between. Per the germline V gene, CDR1 is MGHRA and CDR2 is YSYEKL. The CDR3 is 16 amino acids. The CDR3 region has the DNA TGCGCCAGCAGCCAAGATGCCGCGGGGCTCTCCTACGAGCAGTACTTC. This translates into CASSQDAAGLSYEQYF.

V gene TRBV28 combines with J gene TRBJ1-4; 9 bases match TRBD1. This CDR3 contains 15 residues. The germline V gene has CDR1 MDHEN and CDR2 SYDVKM. With 2 bases clipped from V and 5 bases from J, the junction kept 3 bases outside the gene matches. CDR3: CASSLGGQGNEKLFF. CDR3 bases: TGTGCCAGCAGTTTAGGGGGACAGGGCAATGAAAAACTGTTTTTT.

Only one count was recorded for this clone. The chain combines TRBV10-2 with TRBJ1-5; perhaps TRBD1 as D (5 bases). The CDR3 has 14 residues. Trimming removed 0 bases from V and 3 bases from J, with 6 bases in between. The germline gives CDR1 WSHSY, CDR2 SAAADI. The DNA for the CDR3 is TGCGCCAGCAGTGAGTCAGGGGCCAATCAGCCCCAGCATTTT. Translating gives CASSESGANQPQHF.

The chain combines TRBV5-1 with TRBJ2-7; 7 nucleotides align to TRBD2. Germline CDR1 and CDR2: SGHRS and YFSETQ. V was clipped by 0 bases and J by 2 bases; unmatched bases: 11. The CDR3 totals 17 residues. DNA of the CDR3: TGCGCCAGCAGCTTGGAGGTACGGGCGGGGGAAGCCTACGAGCAGTACTTC. As protein: CASSLEVRAGEAYEQYF.

This rearrangement joins TRBV28 to TRBJ2-1; tentatively, D is TRBD2 (5 bases). This CDR3 is built from 17 residues. From germline, CDR1 is MDHEN and CDR2 SYDVKM. Between the trimmed V and J ends, which lost 2 bases and 0 bases, there was a span of 14 bases. This chain's CDR3 is CASSLIERLSSYNEQFF. For the CDR3, the DNA is TGTGCCAGCAGTTTAATCGAGCGGTTGAGCTCCTACAATGAGCAGTTCTTC.